This T cell receptor beta chain was sequenced during a study of blood T cell repertoires in COVID-19. The wider study: The analysed material was cDNA or gDNA that came from T cells, B-cell-depleted T cells, or PBMCs.

This CDR3 spans 13 amino acids. Germline V gene data show CDR1 as LNHDA and CDR2 as SQIVND (reference sequence). Trimming removed 5 bases from V and 1 base from J, with 8 bases in between. As processed by the authors: Using reference gene primer amplification, nucleated cell counts were estimated. Sequenced by immunoSEQ multiplex PCR; TCRdb stores in-frame clones only, minus some. Clonal size and the V and J genes are those of that table, whereas D and trimming came from the DNA. The sample lists 350,000 to 450,000 clones, approximately 90% seen once, with 1.1% in the top ten. The source material was PBMCs or T cells enriched from blood (not recorded which). This TCR was sampled from a man aged 25 to 45 who had recovered from COVID-19. This chain connects TRBV19 to TRBJ1-1, with D perhaps TRBD1 (5 bases). CDR3 in amino acids: CASSFTGNTEAFF. The DNA for the CDR3 is TGTGCCAGTAGTTTCACAGGGAACACTGAAGCTTTCTTT.